Presented here are 8 T cell receptor beta chains from one specimen sequenced in a study of spatial heterogeneity in lung cancer. Time point in this sample: sample taken at primary tumor resection. Unsorted whole RNA samples from tumor, nontumor lung or frozen PBMC were sequenced. MiXCR, run by TCRdb on the 5' RACE reads, gives a single entry per CDR3 protein. The table shows almost 75,000 distinct CDR3 sequences, with 13% occurring only once. Sequencing was performed on PBMCs, taken at surgery. Every receptor here comes from a male donor with early-stage non-small cell lung cancer.

This clonotype was observed a few times. The chain recombines TRBV30 with TRBJ1-1; no clear D. V was clipped by 4 bases and J by 1 base, with 4 bases between them. The germline V gene encodes CDR1 GTSNPN and CDR2 SVGIG (reference sequence). The CDR3 has 11 amino acids. CDR3 in DNA: TGTGCCTGGATTAGGAACACTGAAGCTTTCTTT. It specifies CAWIRNTEAFF.

This clonotype showed up many times. The CDR3 sequence: CAISESSDGLDEQFF. For the CDR3, the DNA is TGTGCCATCAGTGAATCCTCCGACGGGTTGGATGAGCAGTTCTTC. The chain joins TRBV10-3 to TRBJ2-1; D is uncertain. The CDR3 is 15 residues long. The V end lost 3 bases, the J end lost 8 bases, and 17 bases lay between the germline ends. Germline assignment: CDR1 ENHRY and CDR2 SYGVKD.

The gene calls are TRBV6-5 and TRBJ2-2, with 7 bases fitting TRBD2. The germline CDR1 and CDR2 sequences are MNHEY and SVGAGI. V dropped 4 bases and J dropped 5; count of bases not matched to a gene: 13. This CDR3 contains 17 residues. The CDR3 protein is CASSSDLAATLTGELFF. The DNA of the CDR3 is TGTGCCAGCAGTTCCGACCTAGCGGCGACGCTGACCGGGGAGCTGTTTTTT.

The J gene is TRBJ2-1, the V gene TRBV3-1; TRBD1 agrees at 9 bases. The CDR3 is 16 amino acids. Looked up from germline, CDR1 is LGHDT and CDR2 is YNNKEL (reference sequence). Trimming took 3 bases from V and 4 from J; bases not matched to a gene: 7. The CDR3 nucleotides read TGTGCCAGCAGCCATGGACCGGGACAGGGATACAATGAGCAGTTCTTC. Translated: CASSHGPGQGYNEQFF.

This clonotype was counted at least ten times. The chain links TRBV24-1 to TRBJ2-3, with TRBD2 matching over 9 bases. This CDR3 has 16 amino acids. Germline V gene lookup returns CDR1 KGHDR and CDR2 SFDVKD. V gave up 9 bases and J gave up 5 bases; unmatched junction bases: 14. The CDR3 reads CATASDVSGRKDTQYF. The CDR3, as DNA: TGTGCCACCGCTAGTGATGTTAGCGGGAGAAAAGATACGCAGTATTTT.

The rearrangement uses TRBV6-5 and TRBJ2-3; D is perhaps TRBD2 (5 bases). CDR3 length: 13 residues. The germline V gene has CDR1 MNHEY and CDR2 SVGAGI. Trimming took off 6 bases at V and 4 bases at J, with 11 bases between the two ends. The CDR3 loop is CASRVGSADTQYF. Written as DNA, the CDR3 is TGTGCCAGCAGGGTTGGGAGTGCAGATACGCAGTATTTT.

The V call is TRBV19, the J call TRBJ1-5, with no clear D. CDR1 is LNHDA and CDR2 is SQIVND in the germline V gene (reference sequence). Trimming took off 7 bases at V and 8 bases at J, with 18 bases between the two ends. The CDR3 has 14 amino acids. The chain's CDR3 is CASTADPGVEPQHF. DNA for the CDR3: TGTGCCAGTACGGCGGACCCAGGCGTGGAGCCCCAGCATTTT.

This clonotype was picked up many times. The chain carries TRBV27 and TRBJ2-7; D is possibly TRBD1 or TRBD2 (5 bases each). Between the trimmed V and J ends, which lost 0 bases and 6 bases, there was a span of 9 bases. There are 13 residues in the CDR3. The germline V gene has CDR1 MNHEY and CDR2 SMNVEV (reference sequence). The DNA of the CDR3 is TGTGCCAGCAGTTTATCACGGGGCCTCGAGCAGTACTTC. Its protein is CASSLSRGLEQYF.